The 20 T cell receptor beta chains listed next were all sequenced from one sample in a study of early T cells in non-severe SARS-CoV-2 infection. A single record per CDR3 protein comes from TCRdb applying MiXCR to the 5' RACE reads. The data contain 55,000 to 75,000 distinct CDR3 sequences, roughly 8% of them singletons. The sequenced sample was whole blood. The receptors come from an adult who was a healthcare worker with PCR-confirmed SARS-CoV-2 infection or an uninfected control (not recorded which).

The chain links TRBV2 to TRBJ1-5; D is possibly TRBD1 (6 bases). The CDR3 spans 15 residues. Trimming cost V 6 bases and J 1 base, with 13 bases left between them. Germline V gene sequence: CDR1 SNHLY, CDR2 FYNNEI. The CDR3 protein is CASSTGISSNQPQHF. The CDR3 nucleotides read TGTGCCAGCAGCACAGGGATTTCGAGCAATCAGCCCCAGCATTTT.

This clonotype was detected only a few times. The chain carries TRBV2 and TRBJ2-3; 11 nucleotides agree with TRBD2. The CDR3 sequence is 12 residues long. Germline V lookup: CDR1 SNHLY, CDR2 FYNNEI. J gave up 9 bases and V 7 bases, and 3 bases lay outside the gene matches. The CDR3 coding sequence is TGTGCCAGCACTCGACTAGCGGGGACGCAGTATTTT. Protein product: CASTRLAGTQYF. The whole variable domain, remainder taken from reference TRBV2 and TRBJ2-3, is EPEVTQTPSHQVTQMGQEVILRCVPISNHLYFYWYRQILGQKVEFLVSFYNNEISEKSEIFDDQFSVERPDGSNFTLKIRSTKLEDSAMYFCASTRLAGTQYFGPGTRLTVL.

The chain links TRBV29-1 to TRBJ2-6; D remains ambiguous. V lost 5 bases to trimming and J lost 3 bases, with 8 bases between them. From germline, CDR1 is SQVTM and CDR2 ANQGSEA. This CDR3 is 13 amino acids long. The CDR3 region has the DNA TGCAGCGTTCAAGGAGTTGGGGCCAACGTCCTGACTTTC. As protein: CSVQGVGANVLTF.

The J gene is TRBJ1-5, the V gene TRBV12-3 or TRBV12-4; possible D gene TRBD1, 6 bases. There are 14 residues in the CDR3. The V end was cut by 4 bases, the J end by 3 bases, with 10 bases between. In DNA form, the CDR3 reads TGTGCCAGCAGTTCACGGACAGACAATCAGCCCCAGCATTTT. This sequence encodes CASSSRTDNQPQHF.

The rearrangement uses TRBV3-1 and TRBJ2-1; 8 bases are a match to TRBD1. V lost 1 base and J lost 5; bases outside the gene matches: 7. CDR3 length equals 16 residues. Per the germline V gene, CDR1 is LGHDT and CDR2 is YNNKEL (reference sequence). The CDR3 DNA sequence: TGTGCCAGCAGCCAAGCAAGGACAGGGTCCAACAATGAGCAGTTCTTC. This sequence encodes CASSQARTGSNNEQFF.

This chain links TRBV7-3 with TRBJ2-1; D possibly corresponds to TRBD2 (6 bases). The CDR3 runs to 15 residues. V lost 5 bases and J 7 bases, leaving 18 bases between the germline ends. Germline CDR1 SGHTA, CDR2 FQGTGA. The CDR3 DNA sequence: TGTGCCAGCAGCCCCTCTGGCGGGAAGATTAATGAGCAGTTCTTC. It translates to CASSPSGGKINEQFF.

The chain links TRBV7-6 to TRBJ2-1; D is unresolved. This CDR3 has 17 amino acids. The germline V and J ends were trimmed by 1 base and 6 bases, with 19 bases remaining between them. Germline CDR1 reads SGHVS; CDR2 reads FNYEAQ. The CDR3, as DNA: TGTGCCAGCAGCTTAGTTACGGCAGGATCTTCTGTCAATGAGCAGTTCTTC. Its protein is CASSLVTAGSSVNEQFF.

This clonotype came up many times. This sequence joins TRBV7-9 and TRBJ1-3; D is possibly TRBD1 (5 bases). CDR3 size: 17 residues. Germline-derived CDR1 and CDR2 are SEHNR and FQNEAQ (reference sequence). V lost 5 bases to trimming and J lost 0 bases, with 17 bases between them. The CDR3 reads CASSPHRGRASGNTIYF. CDR3 nucleotide sequence: TGTGCCAGCAGCCCCCACAGAGGCAGGGCCTCTGGAAACACCATATATTTT.

The chain combines TRBV5-4 with TRBJ2-5; 7 bases agree with TRBD1. This CDR3 contains 15 residues. Trimming took 4 bases from V and 3 from J; bases not matched to a gene: 9. CDR1 and CDR2 from the germline V gene are SGHNT and YYREEE (reference sequence). The CDR3 loop reads CASSLTGTRKETQYF. For the CDR3, the DNA is TGTGCCAGCAGCCTGACAGGGACCCGAAAAGAGACCCAGTACTTC.

This clonotype was detected ten times or more. The chain couples TRBV5-5 to TRBJ1-5; 8 bases map to TRBD1. CDR3 length: 15 amino acids. After removal of 1 base from V and 2 bases from J, the junction contained 2 bases not matched to a gene. Germline CDR1 SGHKS, CDR2 YYEKEE (reference sequence). CDR3 region: CASSLLTGGNQPQHF. CDR3 DNA: TGTGCCAGCAGCTTGCTGACAGGGGGCAATCAGCCCCAGCATTTT.

This clonotype was recorded many times. V usage is TRBV13 and J usage is TRBJ1-5; D gene unclear. Germline V lookup: CDR1 PRHDT, CDR2 FYEKMQ (reference sequence). The V end lost 2 bases, the J end lost 0 bases, and 8 bases lay between the germline ends. The CDR3 is made up of 15 amino acids. The CDR3 reads CASSLSGDSNQPQHF. The CDR3 DNA is TGTGCCAGCAGCTTATCAGGAGATAGCAATCAGCCCCAGCATTTT.

The table lists this clonotype with a few counts. The V call is TRBV18, the J call TRBJ2-7; possibly TRBD2 for D (5 bases). CDR3 length: 13 amino acids. The germline V gene has CDR1 KGHSH and CDR2 LQKENI. V dropped 6 bases and J dropped 5 bases, with 14 bases sitting between them. This chain's CDR3 is CASSPLPGDEQYF. DNA of the CDR3: TGTGCCAGCTCCCCCTTACCCGGGGACGAGCAGTACTTC.

This sequence joins TRBV7-2 and TRBJ2-2; D remains ambiguous. Germline V gives CDR1 SGHTA, CDR2 FQGNSA. The length of the CDR3 is 14 residues. Trimming stripped 1 base from V and 5 bases from J, with 8 bases between. CDR3 nucleotides: TGTGCCAGCAGCTTAGTAAGGGAAACCGGGGAGCTGTTTTTT. This codes for CASSLVRETGELFF.

This clonotype was recorded many times. The chain has TRBV6-5 and TRBJ2-1, with TRBD2 matching 12 bases. The germline V gene has CDR1 MNHEY and CDR2 SVGAGI. Trimming removed 5 bases from V and 5 bases from J; junction bases left unmatched: 7. The CDR3 covers 16 residues. DNA for the CDR3: TGTGCCAGCAGTCCCCAACTAGCGGGAGGTGACAATGAGCAGTTCTTC. Protein product: CASSPQLAGGDNEQFF.

The rearrangement uses TRBV5-1 and TRBJ1-5; 7 positions agree with TRBD1. The J segment lost 7 bases and the V segment lost 0 bases, leaving 7 bases of the junction unmatched. The CDR3 contains 15 residues. Per the germline V gene, CDR1 is SGHRS and CDR2 is YFSETQ. CDR3 residues: CASSLDGTAGQPQHF. CDR3 nucleotides: TGCGCCAGCAGCTTGGACGGGACAGCGGGCCAGCCCCAGCATTTT.

V and J are TRBV14 and TRBJ2-7; the D gene is possibly TRBD1 (5 bases). This CDR3 comprises 15 residues. V was pared by 4 bases and J by 0 bases, with 13 bases between. Germline V gene data show CDR1 as SGHDN and CDR2 as FVKESK. The CDR3 DNA is TGTGCCAGCAGCCCAGGAAGGGGTAACTCCTACGAGCAGTACTTC. The encoded protein is CASSPGRGNSYEQYF. Full variable domain (outside the CDR3, taken from reference TRBV14 and TRBJ2-7): EAGVTQFPSHSVIEKGQTVTLRCDPISGHDNLYWYRRVMGKEIKFLLHFVKESKQDESGMPNNRFLAERTGGTYSTLKVQPAELEDSGVYFCASSPGRGNSYEQYFGPGTRLTVT.

The sample holds a few counts of this clonotype. The chain recombines TRBV7-3 with TRBJ2-1, with D uncertain. Trimming took off 2 bases at V and 8 bases at J, with 7 bases between the two ends. The CDR3 sequence is 12 residues long. The germline gives CDR1 SGHTA, CDR2 FQGTGA. Written as DNA, the CDR3 is TGTGCCAGCAGCTTAGGAACCCATGAGCAGTTCTTC. Residues: CASSLGTHEQFF.

The sample holds one count of this clonotype. This may come from a read error, since a much larger clone is one base off. The chain combines TRBV5-1 with TRBJ2-2; 8 bases fit TRBD2. Germline V gives CDR1 SGHRS, CDR2 YFSETQ. The V segment lost 4 bases and the J segment 5 bases; nucleotides outside the gene matches: 7. CDR3 length: 15 amino acids. The CDR3: CASSQGTSRTGELFF. CDR3 DNA: TGCGCCAGCAGCCAAGGGACTAGTCGGACCGGGGAGCTGTTTTTT.

This clonotype was observed at least ten times. The V gene is TRBV20-1, the J gene TRBJ2-1; 10 nucleotides line up with TRBD2. There are 14 residues in the CDR3. J lost 7 bases, V lost 5 bases, and 8 bases had no gene match. CDR1 and CDR2 from the germline V gene are DFQATT and SNEGSKA (reference sequence). The CDR3 region is CSALQSGRENEQFF. The CDR3 coding sequence is TGCAGTGCTCTCCAAAGCGGGAGGGAAAATGAGCAGTTCTTC.

In this sample, this clonotype turned up a few times. The gene calls are TRBV7-9 and TRBJ1-1; D is possibly TRBD1 (5 bases). Trimming left V 6 bases short and J 1 base short, with 12 bases between. The CDR3 is 14 residues long. Germline values: CDR1 SEHNR, CDR2 FQNEAQ (reference sequence). This CDR3 is CASRPRQQNTEAFF. For the CDR3, the DNA is TGTGCCAGCAGACCTAGACAGCAGAACACTGAAGCTTTCTTT. The variable domain in full, completed from reference TRBV7-9 and TRBJ1-1, reads DTGVSQNPRHKITKRGQNVTFRCDPISEHNRLYWYRQTLGQGPEFLTYFQNEAQLEKSRLLSDRFSAERPKGSFSTLEIQRTEQGDSAMYLCASRPRQQNTEAFFGQGTRLTVV.